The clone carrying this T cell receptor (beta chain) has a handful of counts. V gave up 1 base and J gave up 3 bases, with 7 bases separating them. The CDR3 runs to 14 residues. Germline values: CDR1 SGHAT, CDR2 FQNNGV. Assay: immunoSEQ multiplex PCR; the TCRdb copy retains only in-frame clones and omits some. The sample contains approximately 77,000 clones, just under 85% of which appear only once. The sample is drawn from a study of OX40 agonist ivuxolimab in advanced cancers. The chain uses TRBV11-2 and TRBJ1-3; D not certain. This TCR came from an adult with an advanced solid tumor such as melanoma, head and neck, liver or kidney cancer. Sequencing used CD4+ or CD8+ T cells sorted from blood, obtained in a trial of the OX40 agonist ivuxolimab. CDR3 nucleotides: TGTGCCAGCAGCTTAGGGACGGTTGGAAACACCATATATTTT. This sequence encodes CASSLGTVGNTIYF.